A selection of T cell receptor beta chains follows, all from one sample in a study of blood T cell repertoires in COVID-19. The protocol was immunoSEQ multiplex PCR, while the TCRdb copy is restricted to in-frame clones and leaves out a portion. This table has 120,000 to 150,000 clones, 88% appearing once. The sequencing sample was made of PBMCs or T cells enriched from blood (not recorded which). These receptors came from a woman in her twenties or thirties with acute COVID-19. CDR3s include the opening cysteine and the closing phenylalanine or tryptophan. A D gene is named only where the DNA matches it firmly. Clone size is given for some rows only: seen once, a few or many times, or a class if the clone is expanded.

DNA	CDR3	V	J	D	size
TGTGCCAGCAGTTATAGTGGGACAGGGAAATCCGGGGAGCTGTTTTTT	CASSYSGTGKSGELFF	TRBV6-2/TRBV6-3	TRBJ2-2	TRBD1	NA
TGTGCCAGCTGGACTAGCGGGAGTCTCAGAGATACGCAGTATTTT	CASWTSGSLRDTQYF	TRBV27	TRBJ2-3	TRBD2	once
TGTGCCAGCTTTAACGAGGCAGGGGGCTCCTACAATGAGCAGTTCTTC	CASFNEAGGSYNEQFF	TRBV28	TRBJ2-1	TRBD1	NA
TGTGCCAGCAGTCCCCGGGACAGGGGTTCACCCCTCCACTTT	CASSPRDRGSPLHF	TRBV6-6	TRBJ1-6	TRBD1	NA
TGTGCCAGCAGTTACTCCAGGGGTTGGAACACTGAAGCTTTCTTT	CASSYSRGWNTEAFF	TRBV6-2/TRBV6-3	TRBJ1-1	NA	NA
TGTGCCAGTAGTATGACCCATACTACAAACGGTCTACGGGCTTTCTTT	CASSMTHTTNGLRAFF	TRBV19	TRBJ1-1	NA	NA
TGTGCCAGCAGCTTTTCGCCTAGCGCTGAGCAGTTCTTC	CASSFSPSAEQFF	TRBV7-3	TRBJ2-1	NA	NA
TGTGCCAGCGGGAGTATCGGTACCTACGAGCAGTACTTC	CASGSIGTYEQYF	TRBV11-1	TRBJ2-7	NA	NA
TGTGCCAGCAGCCTAGCGGGAGCCGGCAAAAACATTCAGTACTTC	CASSLAGAGKNIQYF	TRBV5-4	TRBJ2-4	TRBD2	once
TGTGCCAGCAGTTCCCCTTCTAGCGGGACCTACAATGAGCAGTTCTTC	CASSSPSSGTYNEQFF	TRBV27	TRBJ2-1	TRBD2	NA